The present T cell receptor beta chain was sequenced within a study of T cells in Graves' hyperthyroidism and ophthalmopathy. With V trimmed by 5 bases and J by 8 bases, 13 bases remained unmatched. The CDR3 extends over 16 amino acids. The germline CDR1 and CDR2 sequences are LNHDA and SQIVND (reference sequence). Regarding this clonotype: No antigen is known for it.

Findings and caveats of the study: A model of 13 V-J pairs discriminated ophthalmopathy from stable hyperthyroidism.

Stable Graves' hyperthyroidism meant no ophthalmopathy progression within 18 months. Based on clinical symptoms, serum thyroxine and TRAb, thyroid ultrasound and orbital computed tomography, diagnoses were reached. Out of over 9 ml of fresh peripheral blood came the PBMCs. RNA transcripts provided the source from which TCR beta CDR3 regions were amplified. An initial round of RT-PCR targeting the TCR CDR3 relied on the HTBI primer set. Via MiXCR, TCRdb re-called the multiplex PCR reads, giving one row per CDR3 protein. The sample yields about 400,000 distinct CDR3 sequences, 14% to 15% seen once. Source material: blood. The V call is TRBV19, the J call TRBJ2-1; TRBD2 matches 9 bases. The TCR comes from a woman in her 30s with Graves' hyperthyroidism. The CDR3 sequence is CASSETLAGYGYEQFF. The CDR3, as DNA: TGTGCCAGTAGTGAGACTCTAGCGGGGTATGGGTATGAGCAGTTCTTC.